This record concerns one T cell receptor (beta chain) sequence. The CDR3 contains 16 residues. Deletions cut 3 bases from V and 4 bases from J, with 19 bases between. The germline gives CDR1 SGHRS, CDR2 YFSETQ. This sample is part of a study of blood T cell repertoires in COVID-19. Study-level background: Acute and convalescent COVID-19 samples came from the United States, Italy and Spain. Sample material is recorded as cDNA or gDNA derived from T cells, B-cell-depleted T cells, or PBMCs.

The authors' processing: Reference gene primer amplification gave estimated nucleated cell counts. TCRdb's table, derived via immunoSEQ multiplex PCR, lists solely in-frame clones and lacks some. That table is the source of V, J and clone size, and D and trimming were worked out from the DNA. The sample has about 32,000 clones, just over 85% seen once. Sequencing used peripheral blood. V gene TRBV5-1 combines with J gene TRBJ1-2, with D perhaps TRBD1 (6 bases). This receptor was identified in a woman of 80 years or more with active or convalescent COVID-19. CDR3 loop: CASSSSPGDAFYGYTF. CDR3 DNA sequence: TGCGCCAGCAGCTCATCACCAGGGGATGCTTTCTATGGCTACACCTTC.